The 22 T cell receptor beta chains given below trace back to one sample, sequenced in a study of response to subunit inactivated influenza vaccine. TCRdb reprocessed the RT-PCR reads via MiXCR and lists one record per CDR3 protein. Seen here are about 780,000 distinct CDR3 sequences, approximately 17% observed once, and the top ten hold approximately 10%. The sample consisted of PBMCs from blood, taken 5 to 6 days after vaccination. The receptors derive from a man in his fifties or sixties who received an inactivated influenza vaccine.

This clonotype was observed a few times. The rearrangement links TRBV12-3 or TRBV12-4 to TRBJ2-7, with 12 bases that match TRBD1. The CDR3 is 17 residues long. V lost 1 base, J lost 6 bases, and 10 bases stayed unmatched. In DNA form, the CDR3 reads TGTGCCAGCAGTTTAGTAAGGCTCGGGACAGGGGGCATCGAGCAGTACTTC. It is translated as CASSLVRLGTGGIEQYF.

This clonotype was seen a few times. The rearrangement joins TRBV12-3 or TRBV12-4 to TRBJ2-1; 8 positions agree with TRBD2. With 7 bases clipped from V and 3 bases from J, the junction kept 5 bases outside the gene matches. The CDR3 length is 14 residues. The CDR3 is CASIDGGGYNEQFF. In nucleotides, the CDR3 is TGTGCCAGCATTGACGGGGGGGGCTACAATGAGCAGTTCTTC.

The chain couples TRBV11-2 to TRBJ2-5; D gene ambiguous. Germline V gives CDR1 SGHAT, CDR2 FQNNGV. V gave up 3 bases and J gave up 3 bases, with 8 bases separating them. This CDR3 contains 13 residues. The CDR3 region is CASSFLVKETQYF. CDR3 bases: TGTGCCAGCAGCTTTTTGGTGAAAGAGACCCAGTACTTC.

This clonotype was seen many times. V is TRBV12-3 or TRBV12-4 and J is TRBJ2-7; D might be TRBD2 (5 bases). The length of the CDR3 is 12 residues. Deletions cut 3 bases from V and 6 bases from J, with 9 bases between. CDR3 nucleotides: TGTGCCAGCAGTTTTTCGGGAACCGAGCAGTACTTC. Translated, it gives CASSFSGTEQYF.

In this sample, this clonotype turned up once. This chain uses TRBV6-5 with TRBJ2-5; TRBD2 is a possible D gene (6 bases). Germline CDR1 MNHEY, CDR2 SVGAGI. This CDR3 is 15 amino acids long. Trimming left V 0 bases short and J 4 bases short, with 12 bases between. The DNA for the CDR3 is TGTGCCAGCAGTTACTCTCCCGGGAGAGCAGAGACCCAGTACTTC. Translated: CASSYSPGRAETQYF.

This chain joins TRBV5-5 and TRBJ2-3; possibly TRBD1 or TRBD2 for D (5 bases each). Trimming removed 4 bases from V and 0 bases from J, with 12 bases in between. This CDR3 is built from 15 residues. In germline, CDR1 is SGHKS, CDR2 YYEKEE (reference sequence). CDR3 bases: TGTGCCAGCAGCCGACAGAGGGAAAGCACAGATACGCAGTATTTT. It yields the protein CASSRQRESTDTQYF.

The chain employs TRBV6-1 and TRBJ2-1; maybe TRBD1 (6 bases). Trimming took off 8 bases at V and 2 bases at J, with 16 bases between the two ends. The V gene's germline CDR1 is MNHNS and CDR2 SASEGT. The CDR3 consists of 15 residues. Here the CDR3 reads CASGEGDTTYNEQFF. For the CDR3, the DNA is TGTGCCAGCGGCGAGGGGGATACTACCTACAATGAGCAGTTCTTC.

This sequence joins TRBV6-5 and TRBJ2-7, with 8 bases that match TRBD1. With V trimmed by 2 bases and J by 2 bases, 2 bases remained unmatched. Germline assignment: CDR1 MNHEY and CDR2 SVGAGI. This CDR3 comprises 14 residues. For the CDR3, the DNA is TGTGCCAGCAGTTACCCGGGACAGGCCTACGAGCAGTACTTC. Translation gives CASSYPGQAYEQYF.

The rearrangement uses TRBV12-3 or TRBV12-4 and TRBJ1-5; TRBD1 agrees at 8 bases. The junction had 8 bases not matched to a gene; V was cut back by 4 bases and J by 6 bases. This CDR3 comprises 15 residues. CDR3 DNA: TGTGCCAGCAGTTGGCAGGGGGCGGGGGGTCAGCCCCAGCATTTT. Translation: CASSWQGAGGQPQHF.

This clonotype occurred a few times. The chain links TRBV27 to TRBJ2-7; D gene uncertain. V shed 5 bases and J shed 2 bases, with 13 bases lying between them. The CDR3 has 14 residues. Germline V gives CDR1 MNHEY, CDR2 SMNVEV (reference sequence). CDR3 sequence reads: CASSKGQPPYEQYF. DNA for the CDR3: TGTGCCAGCAGTAAAGGGCAACCGCCCTACGAGCAGTACTTC.

The V gene is TRBV7-8, the J gene TRBJ2-3; the D gene is possibly TRBD2 (6 bases). V was trimmed by 1 base and J by 1 base, leaving 12 bases between them. The germline V gene has CDR1 SGHVS and CDR2 FQNEAQ. The CDR3 extends over 16 amino acids. CDR3 coding DNA: TGTGCCAGCAGCTTAGTTGGCGGGGCCCGCACAGATACGCAGTATTTT. Protein product: CASSLVGGARTDTQYF.

This clonotype has just a few counts. The rearrangement uses TRBV2 and TRBJ2-5, with 7 bases that match TRBD1. The CDR3 totals 15 residues. The V and J ends lost 5 bases and 4 bases, in that order; junction bases with no gene match: 10. The V gene's germline CDR1 is SNHLY and CDR2 FYNNEI. CDR3 sequence reads: CASSLTGVTGETQYF. The CDR3 DNA is TGTGCCAGCAGTCTTACAGGGGTTACGGGAGAGACCCAGTACTTC.

The chain recombines TRBV6-1 with TRBJ2-3; 7 bases are a match to TRBD2. CDR3 length: 12 residues. Unmatched junction bases numbered 5, after V lost 4 bases and J lost 10 bases. Germline CDR1 is MNHNS and CDR2 is SASEGT. The CDR3 region has the DNA TGTGCCAGCAGTGTGGGGGGGACTTCGCAGTATTTT. Protein: CASSVGGTSQYF.

The rearrangement joins TRBV28 to TRBJ2-7; D ambiguous. Germline V lookup: CDR1 MDHEN, CDR2 SYDVKM. The CDR3 extends over 14 amino acids. Deletions cut 7 bases from V and 2 bases from J, with 15 bases between. The CDR3 region is CASTPSVLTYEQYF. Written as DNA, the CDR3 is TGTGCCAGCACCCCTTCCGTGTTAACCTACGAGCAGTACTTC.

This clonotype was picked up a small number of times. The rearrangement links TRBV7-2 to TRBJ1-5, with unresolved D. This CDR3 spans 15 amino acids. Trimming shortened V by 5 bases and J by 0 bases, and 11 bases separated the two germline ends. CDR1 is SGHTA and CDR2 is FQGNSA in the germline V gene. CDR3 residues: CASSRTSYSNQPQHF. The CDR3 region has the DNA TGTGCCAGCAGCCGGACCTCATATAGCAATCAGCCCCAGCATTTT.

This clonotype was recorded a few times. The chain recombines TRBV12-3 or TRBV12-4 with TRBJ2-1; perhaps TRBD2 as D (6 bases). The CDR3 runs 14 residues. Trimming left V 6 bases short and J 0 bases short, with 9 bases between. This chain's CDR3 is CASSRGISYNEQFF. CDR3 nucleotides: TGTGCCAGCAGCCGGGGGATCTCCTACAATGAGCAGTTCTTC.

V is TRBV11-2 and J is TRBJ2-2; D is possibly TRBD1 (6 bases). CDR3 size: 15 residues. In germline, CDR1 is SGHAT, CDR2 FQNNGV. Between the trimmed V and J ends, which lost 1 base and 5 bases, there was a span of 11 bases. The CDR3 region has the DNA TGTGCCAGCAGCTTAGGGTTCAGGGGAACCGGGGAGCTGTTTTTT. This translates into CASSLGFRGTGELFF.

There are a few counts of this clonotype. This sequence joins TRBV20-1 and TRBJ2-1; D is unclear. CDR3 size: 13 residues. Per germline, CDR1 DFQATT and CDR2 SNEGSKA (reference sequence). V shed 2 bases and J shed 0 bases, with 5 bases lying between them. CDR3 sequence (DNA): TGCAGTGCTAGACATAGCTCCTACAATGAGCAGTTCTTC. This sequence encodes CSARHSSYNEQFF.

A few counts support this clonotype. The gene calls are TRBV20-1 and TRBJ2-2; weak D call: TRBD2 (5 bases). V shed 5 bases and J shed 5 bases, with 15 bases lying between them. The germline gives CDR1 DFQATT, CDR2 SNEGSKA (reference sequence). The CDR3 runs to 14 residues. In DNA, the CDR3 is TGCAGTGCTCGGCGGACTCAAGGGACCGGGGAGCTGTTTTTT. It encodes CSARRTQGTGELFF.

V usage is TRBV27 and J usage is TRBJ1-2; 8 bases line up with TRBD1. Trimming took 7 bases from V and 7 from J; bases not matched to a gene: 8. The CDR3 is 13 residues long. Germline-derived CDR1 and CDR2 are MNHEY and SMNVEV (reference sequence). CDR3 amino acids: CASKRTGLGGYTF. The CDR3 DNA reads as TGTGCCAGCAAACGGACAGGGTTGGGTGGCTACACCTTC.

This clonotype was found many times. The CDR3 DNA sequence: TGTGCCAGCAGCCCGGTGGCGGGAGTGGGATATGAGCAGTTCTTC. Translating gives CASSPVAGVGYEQFF. The chain has TRBV7-2 and TRBJ2-1; TRBD2 aligns across 7 bases. CDR1 and CDR2 from the germline V gene are SGHTA and FQGNSA. The CDR3 extends over 15 amino acids. V lost 5 bases and J lost 8; bases outside the gene matches: 12.

CDR3 nucleotide sequence: TGCAGCGGGGGGACCGCGGAGGTGACCCAGTACTTC. Translation gives CSGGTAEVTQYF. V and J are TRBV29-1 and TRBJ2-5; tentatively, D is TRBD1 or TRBD2 (5 bases each). V dropped 7 bases and J dropped 7 bases, with 16 bases sitting between them. Germline lookup yields CDR1 SQVTM and CDR2 ANQGSEA. The CDR3 consists of 12 residues.